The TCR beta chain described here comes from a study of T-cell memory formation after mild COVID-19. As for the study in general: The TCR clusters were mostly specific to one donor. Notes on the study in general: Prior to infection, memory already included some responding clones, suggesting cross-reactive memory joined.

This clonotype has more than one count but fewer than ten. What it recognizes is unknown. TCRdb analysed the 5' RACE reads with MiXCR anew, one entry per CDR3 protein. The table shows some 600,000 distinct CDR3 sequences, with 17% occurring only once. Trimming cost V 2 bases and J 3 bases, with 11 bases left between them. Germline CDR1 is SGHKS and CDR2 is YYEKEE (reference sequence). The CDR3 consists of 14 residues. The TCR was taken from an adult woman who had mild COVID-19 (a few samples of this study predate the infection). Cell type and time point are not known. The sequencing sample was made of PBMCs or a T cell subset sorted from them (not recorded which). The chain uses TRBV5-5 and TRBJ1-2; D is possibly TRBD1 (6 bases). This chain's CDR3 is CASSFAGDHYGYTF. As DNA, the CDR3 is TGTGCCAGCAGCTTCGCAGGGGACCACTATGGCTACACCTTC.